This T cell receptor (beta chain) was sequenced for a study of T cell changes during pregnancy in multiple sclerosis. Germline V gene sequence: CDR1 MDHEN, CDR2 SYDVKM. V lost 10 bases and J lost 4; bases outside the gene matches: 9. This CDR3 comprises 14 residues. TCRdb keeps only in-frame clones here, not all; method: immunoSEQ multiplex PCR. The sample holds 78,000 or so clones; about 92% are singletons and the top ten take 2% to 3%. The chain has TRBV28 and TRBJ2-1, with 8 bases matching TRBD1. The starting material was peripheral blood, obtained before pregnancy. This TCR came from a female donor with multiple sclerosis, enrolled in a pregnancy study. CDR3 bases: TGTGCCACCGCGGGACAGGACGCGTACAATGAGCAGTTCTTC. Protein sequence: CATAGQDAYNEQFF.